This T cell receptor (beta chain) was sequenced in a study of radiotherapy plus CTLA-4 blockade in lung cancer. The study's findings and limits: Best predicting response, reportedly, were early blood T cell clone dynamics, with interferon-beta.

The CDR3 runs 13 residues. CDR1 and CDR2 from the germline V gene are SGHNT and YENEEA. The V end was cut by 5 bases, the J end by 7 bases, with 11 bases between. TCRdb keeps only in-frame clones here, not all; method: immunoSEQ multiplex PCR. Counted here are roughly 130,000 clones, 70% to 90% occurring once; the ten biggest clones make up under 8%. For this clone: The antigen remains undetermined.

Chemo-refractory metastatic non-small-cell lung cancer patients were treated with focal radiation plus CTLA-4 blockade with ipilimumab. Specimen: peripheral blood, collected from a patient treated with radiotherapy plus ipilimumab. The chain is built from TRBV11-3 and TRBJ1-4, with D tentatively TRBD1 (5 bases). The sequence was obtained from a human donor with non-small cell lung cancer that progressed on radiotherapy plus ipilimumab. The CDR3 region has the DNA TGTGCCAGCAGCCTGTCCGGGGGTGAAAAACTGTTTTTT. Translating gives CASSLSGGEKLFF.